This T cell receptor beta chain was identified during a study of T cell responses to AZD1222 COVID-19 vaccine. Study-wide points: Donors in the cohort were predominantly white British and more often female, and clonal diversity was possibly underestimated. Nearly half of spike-specific TCRs reportedly target variant regions that are unmutated in the B.1.351 and B.1.1.7 variants. CD4 TCRs linked to vaccination spanned spike, dominating at 160-218 and 743-854.

The trim removed 7 bases at V and 6 bases at J, leaving 10 bases unmatched. The CDR3 runs to 14 residues. Per the germline V gene, CDR1 is SGHRS and CDR2 is YFSETQ. Details on this clone: As yet, its antigen is unknown.

Data came from immunoSEQ multiplex PCR; TCRdb stores just in-frame clones and leaves some out. The data show over 85,000 clones, 85% to 90% seen once. Sequencing used peripheral blood, obtained 28 days after the second AZD1222 dose. The origin of this receptor is an adult who received the AZD1222 COVID-19 vaccine. The chain recombines TRBV5-1 with TRBJ1-2; 9 bases fit TRBD1. The CDR3 spells CASGTGGRGNGYTF. As DNA, the CDR3 is TGCGCCAGCGGCACAGGGGGCAGGGGGAATGGCTACACCTTC.